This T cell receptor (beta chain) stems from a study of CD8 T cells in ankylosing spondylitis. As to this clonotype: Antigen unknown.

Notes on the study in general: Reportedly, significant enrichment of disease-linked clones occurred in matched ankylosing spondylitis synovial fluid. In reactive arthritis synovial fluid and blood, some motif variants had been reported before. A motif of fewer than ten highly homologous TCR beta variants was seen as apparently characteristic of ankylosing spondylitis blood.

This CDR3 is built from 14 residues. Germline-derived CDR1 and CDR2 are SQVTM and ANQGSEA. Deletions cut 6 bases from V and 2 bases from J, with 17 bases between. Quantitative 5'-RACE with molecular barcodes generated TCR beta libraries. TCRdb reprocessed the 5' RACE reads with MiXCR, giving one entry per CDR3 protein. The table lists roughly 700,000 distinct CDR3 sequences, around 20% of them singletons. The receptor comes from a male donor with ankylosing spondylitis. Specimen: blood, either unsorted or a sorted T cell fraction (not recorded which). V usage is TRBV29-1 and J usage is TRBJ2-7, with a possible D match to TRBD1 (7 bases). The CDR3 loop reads CSVAGTEKAYEQYF. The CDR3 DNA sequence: TGCAGCGTGGCGGGGACAGAGAAAGCCTACGAGCAGTACTTC.